These 26 T cell receptor beta chains were sequenced from one sample in a study of early T cells in non-severe SARS-CoV-2 infection. TCRdb reprocessed the 5' RACE reads via MiXCR and lists one record per CDR3 protein. Seen here are fewer than 40,000 distinct CDR3 sequences, around 4.5% observed once, and the top ten hold more than 5%. The sequenced material came from whole blood. The receptors here all came from an adult who was a healthcare worker with PCR-confirmed SARS-CoV-2 infection or an uninfected control (not recorded which).

This chain connects TRBV9 to TRBJ2-3, with TRBD2 matching over 7 bases. This CDR3 has 14 residues. Germline V CDR1 and CDR2: SGDLS, YYNGEE. J gave up 4 bases and V 4 bases, and 6 bases lay outside the gene matches. The CDR3 here is CASSPWTRPDTQYF. CDR3 sequence (DNA): TGTGCCAGCAGCCCCTGGACTAGACCAGATACGCAGTATTTT.

This clonotype was observed many times. The chain joins TRBV24-1 to TRBJ2-3, with TRBD2 as a possible D gene (7 bases). Germline V gene sequence: CDR1 KGHDR, CDR2 SFDVKD. Deletions cut 7 bases from V and 6 bases from J, with 16 bases between. The CDR3 length is 14 residues. The CDR3 here is CATRPQGRGDTQYF. The CDR3 DNA reads TGTGCCACCAGACCGCAGGGGAGGGGGGATACGCAGTATTTT.

The V gene is TRBV5-1, the J gene TRBJ2-3; D is unclear. Germline V gene sequence: CDR1 SGHRS, CDR2 YFSETQ. Trimming removed 4 bases from V and 2 bases from J, with 20 bases in between. The CDR3 sequence is 17 residues long. The CDR3 DNA reads as TGCGCCAGCAGCCCAGATTCGAACGGCTTCTCCACAGATACGCAGTATTTT. Translation gives CASSPDSNGFSTDTQYF. Filled out from reference TRBV5-1 and TRBJ2-3, the complete variable domain reads KAGVTQTPRYLIKTRGQQVTLSCSPISGHRSVSWYQQTPGQGLQFLFEYFSETQRNKGNFPGRFSGRQFSNSRSEMNVSTLELGDSALYLCASSPDSNGFSTDTQYFGPGTRLTVL.

This clonotype was counted at least ten times. This chain connects TRBV4-3 to TRBJ1-5; TRBD1 matches 8 bases. CDR1 is LGHNA and CDR2 is YSLEER in the germline V gene. The CDR3 is made up of 16 amino acids. V lost 2 bases and J lost 4; bases outside the gene matches: 7. The CDR3 DNA sequence: TGCGCCAGCAGCCAATCCCCGGGACAGGAAAATCAGCCCCAGCATTTT. Its translation: CASSQSPGQENQPQHF.

This clonotype was seen many times. The chain carries TRBV7-8 and TRBJ1-1; TRBD1 aligns across 7 bases. The CDR3 sequence is 12 residues long. CDR1 SGHVS and CDR2 FQNEAQ come from the germline V gene. The V and J ends lost 2 bases and 6 bases, in that order; junction bases with no gene match: 0. The CDR3 spells CASSLTGAEAFF. The CDR3 DNA reads TGTGCCAGCAGCTTAACAGGGGCTGAAGCTTTCTTT.

This clonotype was recorded at least ten times. The chain carries TRBV6-5 and TRBJ2-7; 8 nucleotides agree with TRBD1. Germline CDR1 reads MNHEY; CDR2 reads SVGAGI. The V gene end was trimmed by 4 bases and the J gene end by 4 bases; junction bases not matched to a gene: 3. CDR3 length: 13 residues. CDR3 amino acids: CASSSQGAYEQYF. The CDR3 bases are TGTGCCAGCAGTTCCCAGGGGGCATACGAGCAGTACTTC.

This clonotype has ten or more counts. The J gene is TRBJ1-5, the V gene TRBV25-1; D is possibly TRBD1 (6 bases). The CDR3 extends over 16 amino acids. Deletions cut 6 bases from V and 5 bases from J, with 20 bases between. CDR1 is MGHDK, CDR2 SYGVNS, per germline. The CDR3 spells CASSEGTIDSYQPQHF. CDR3 DNA: TGTGCCAGCAGCGAGGGGACAATCGATTCCTATCAGCCCCAGCATTTT.

The sample holds many counts of this clonotype. The chain joins TRBV7-8 to TRBJ2-3; no firm D call. V lost 5 bases to trimming and J lost 8 bases, with 17 bases between them. Per the germline V gene, CDR1 is SGHVS and CDR2 is FQNEAQ. This CDR3 region has 14 residues. CDR3 sequence reads: CASSPLLRMGTQYF. The CDR3 DNA sequence: TGTGCCAGCAGCCCGCTCCTTCGGATGGGTACGCAGTATTTT. The full variable domain, completed using reference TRBV7-8 and TRBJ2-3, is GAGVSQSPRYKVAKRGQDVALRCDPISGHVSLFWYQQALGQGPEFLTYFQNEAQLDKSGLPSDRFFAERPEGSVSTLKIQRTQQEDSAVYLCASSPLLRMGTQYFGPGTRLTVL.

This clonotype was counted at least ten times. The junction departs from the called germline gene at one end, perhaps through a read error. The chain joins TRBV7-9 to TRBJ2-7; D gene ambiguous. Per germline, CDR1 SEHNR and CDR2 FQNEAQ (reference sequence). The CDR3 has 12 residues. The CDR3 sequence: CASSSDSHEQYF. DNA of the CDR3: TGTGCCAGCAGCTCCGACTCCCACGAGCAGTACTTC.

This clonotype was seen ten or more times. The V and J genes are TRBV10-2 and TRBJ2-7; D unclear. Germline CDR1 WSHSY, CDR2 SAAADI. V shed 4 bases and J shed 7 bases, with 11 bases lying between them. This CDR3 spans 12 amino acids. CDR3 nucleotide sequence: TGCGCCAGCAGTGGAGGTACCTCGGAGCAGTACTTC. It translates to CASSGGTSEQYF.

This clonotype was counted ten times or more. This rearrangement joins TRBV15 to TRBJ2-7; D is ambiguous. Trimming cost V 0 bases and J 0 bases, with 15 bases left between them. Germline CDR1 reads LNHNV; CDR2 reads YYDKDF (reference sequence). This CDR3 is 17 amino acids long. This chain's CDR3 is CATSRDYWQRNSYEQYF. The CDR3 DNA reads as TGTGCCACCAGCAGAGACTATTGGCAGAGAAACTCCTACGAGCAGTACTTC.

This clonotype was seen ten or more times. CDR3 amino acids: CASSYSTALAGLNTGELFF. The CDR3 DNA reads TGTGCCAGCAGTTACTCGACGGCACTAGCGGGACTGAACACCGGGGAGCTGTTTTTT. The chain has TRBV6-5 and TRBJ2-2, with TRBD2 matching 10 bases. With V trimmed by 0 bases and J by 1 base, 8 bases remained unmatched. CDR1 MNHEY and CDR2 SVGAGI come from the germline V gene. CDR3 length equals 19 residues.

This clonotype has a count of ten or more. The chain links TRBV5-5 to TRBJ2-7; perhaps TRBD1 as D (6 bases). Germline V gene data show CDR1 as SGHKS and CDR2 as YYEKEE (reference sequence). V dropped 2 bases and J dropped 13 bases, with 19 bases sitting between them. The CDR3 covers 13 residues. The chain's CDR3 is CASSFKGQSMDYF. The CDR3 nucleotides read TGTGCCAGCAGCTTCAAAGGACAGTCAATGGACTACTTC.

This clonotype came up a few times. V is TRBV29-1 and J is TRBJ2-2, with TRBD2 as a possible D gene (5 bases). The CDR3 has 14 residues. Germline V gene sequence: CDR1 SQVTM, CDR2 ANQGSEA. V lost 3 bases to trimming and J lost 3 bases, with 11 bases between them. CDR3 residues: CSVEEAGDTGELFF. The CDR3 nucleotides read TGCAGCGTTGAGGAGGCCGGCGACACCGGGGAGCTGTTTTTT.

This clonotype appeared many times. The V and J genes are TRBV5-1 and TRBJ1-2; D gene unclear. Trimming removed 0 bases at V and 0 bases at J, with 15 bases between. The CDR3 sequence is 17 residues long. The germline gives CDR1 SGHRS, CDR2 YFSETQ. DNA for the CDR3: TGCGCCAGCAGCTTGGAGGTCAGTCCACCGTCTAACTATGGCTACACCTTC. Translated: CASSLEVSPPSNYGYTF. Complete variable domain (other parts from reference TRBV5-1 and TRBJ1-2): KAGVTQTPRYLIKTRGQQVTLSCSPISGHRSVSWYQQTPGQGLQFLFEYFSETQRNKGNFPGRFSGRQFSNSRSEMNVSTLELGDSALYLCASSLEVSPPSNYGYTFGSGTRLTVV.

This clonotype was counted ten times or more. The V gene is TRBV27, the J gene TRBJ1-2, with TRBD1 identical over 8 bases. V was clipped by 2 bases and J by 4 bases; unmatched bases: 6. CDR1 is MNHEY, CDR2 SMNVEV, per germline (reference sequence). This CDR3 is 15 amino acids long. The DNA for the CDR3 is TGTGCCAGCAGTTTAAGGCCAGGGGGCGGCTATGGCTACACCTTC. Its translation: CASSLRPGGGYGYTF.

In this sample, this clonotype turned up many times. The genes are TRBV9 and TRBJ2-1; D gene unclear. Germline V gene lookup returns CDR1 SGDLS and CDR2 YYNGEE. The CDR3 extends over 12 amino acids. Deletions cut 3 bases from V and 5 bases from J, with 6 bases between. In nucleotides, the CDR3 is TGTGCCAGCAGCGCCGTTGACAATGAGCAGTTCTTC. Translating gives CASSAVDNEQFF.

Ten or more counts support this clonotype. This chain uses TRBV10-3 with TRBJ1-2; TRBD1 might be the D (6 bases). Germline lookup yields CDR1 ENHRY and CDR2 SYGVKD. V shed 9 bases and J shed 7 bases, with 15 bases lying between them. The CDR3 spans 12 residues. The CDR3 coding sequence is TGTGCCATTAAACAGGGTTATGGTGGCTACACCTTC. This encodes CAIKQGYGGYTF.

Ten or more counts support this clonotype. The V and J genes are TRBV6-6 and TRBJ2-1, with 8 bases identical to TRBD2. The germline V gene encodes CDR1 MNHNY and CDR2 SVGAGI (reference sequence). V lost 8 bases and J lost 6; bases outside the gene matches: 12. The CDR3 runs 15 residues. In nucleotides, the CDR3 is TGTGCCAGCTGGTTCGGGACTAGGGCTTCCAATGAGCAGTTCTTC. Its translation is CASWFGTRASNEQFF.

CDR3 loop: CASRQKGEQFF. In DNA, the CDR3 is TGTGCCAGCAGGCAAAAGGGTGAGCAGTTCTTC. The gene calls are TRBV3-1 and TRBJ2-1; D gene uncertain. V dropped 6 bases and J dropped 9 bases, with 9 bases sitting between them. In germline, CDR1 is LGHDT, CDR2 YNNKEL (reference sequence). The CDR3 loop spans 11 amino acids.

This clonotype has at least ten counts. V usage is TRBV29-1 and J usage is TRBJ1-2; weak D call: TRBD1 (5 bases). This CDR3 comprises 14 residues. CDR1 is SQVTM and CDR2 is ANQGSEA in the germline V gene. V was pared by 4 bases and J by 4 bases, with 16 bases between. As DNA, the CDR3 is TGCAGCGTTGGGGGGAGCAACTCAGGCTATGGCTACACCTTC. Its protein product is CSVGGSNSGYGYTF.

The sample holds many counts of this clonotype. The V gene is TRBV5-4, the J gene TRBJ2-3; 12 bases match TRBD2. The CDR3 contains 15 residues. Losses at the gene ends were 5 bases for V and 5 bases for J; bases not matched to a gene: 6. The germline CDR1 and CDR2 sequences are SGHNT and YYREEE (reference sequence). The CDR3: CASRLAGGRLDTQYF. CDR3 nucleotide sequence: TGTGCCAGCAGGCTAGCGGGGGGGCGTTTAGATACGCAGTATTTT.

This clonotype was seen repeatedly, ten times or more. V and J are TRBV11-2 and TRBJ2-3; no firm D call. CDR1 is SGHAT and CDR2 is FQNNGV in the germline V gene. This CDR3 region has 11 residues. The ends were cut back, 0 bases at V and 7 bases at J, with 2 bases in the middle. CDR3 loop: CASSLEYTQYF. The CDR3 bases are TGTGCCAGCAGCTTAGAATATACGCAGTATTTT. The full variable domain, in which reference TRBV11-2 and TRBJ2-3 provide the parts outside the CDR3, is EAGVAQSPRYKIIEKRQSVAFWCNPISGHATLYWYQQILGQGPKLLIQFQNNGVVDDSQLPKDRFSAERLKGVDSTLKIQPAKLEDSAVYLCASSLEYTQYFGPGTRLTVL.

This clonotype came up many times. The V gene is TRBV7-2, the J gene TRBJ2-5; perhaps TRBD1 as D (5 bases). This CDR3 comprises 17 residues. With 2 bases removed from V and 1 base from J, the gap between germline ends came to 17 bases. In germline, CDR1 is SGHTA, CDR2 FQGNSA. This chain's CDR3 is CASSLPHGAESQETQYF. CDR3 coding DNA: TGTGCCAGCAGCTTACCCCATGGGGCAGAATCCCAAGAGACCCAGTACTTC. The full variable domain, rest sourced from reference TRBV7-2 and TRBJ2-5, is GAGVSQSPSNKVTEKGKDVELRCDPISGHTALYWYRQSLGQGLEFLIYFQGNSAPDKSGLPSDRFSAERTGGSVSTLTIQRTQQEDSAVYLCASSLPHGAESQETQYFGPGTRLLVL.

This clonotype was observed at least ten times. The chain recombines TRBV6-2 or TRBV6-3 with TRBJ2-1; TRBD2 matches at 13 bases. The CDR3 length is 14 residues. Germline V gives CDR1 MNHEY, CDR2 SVGEGT. Trimming cost V 8 bases and J 10 bases; bases outside gene matches: 8. The CDR3 DNA sequence: TGTGCCAGCGTTACTAGCGGGAGGGACACAGAGCAGTTCTTC. Translated: CASVTSGRDTEQFF.

This clonotype was seen ten or more times. V is TRBV29-1 and J is TRBJ2-2; no clear D gene. In germline, CDR1 is SQVTM, CDR2 ANQGSEA. Trimming shortened V by 3 bases and J by 6 bases, and 11 bases separated the two germline ends. This CDR3 region has 13 residues. CDR3 sequence (DNA): TGCAGCGTTGATAGGAGCGTCTCCGGGGAGCTGTTTTTT. Residues: CSVDRSVSGELFF.